The 23 T cell receptor beta chains below come from one sample, sequenced in a study of early T cells in non-severe SARS-CoV-2 infection. TCRdb re-called the 5' RACE reads with MiXCR, one entry per CDR3 protein. The sample has about 66,000 distinct CDR3 sequences, roughly 9.1% seen once. Material for sequencing was whole blood. The receptor set was obtained from an adult who was a healthcare worker with PCR-confirmed SARS-CoV-2 infection or an uninfected control (not recorded which).

This clonotype was recorded many times. CDR3 region: CSASRTSGSWYEQYF. For the CDR3, the DNA is TGCAGTGCTAGCCGGACTAGCGGCTCTTGGTACGAGCAGTACTTC. The rearrangement links TRBV20-1 to TRBJ2-7, with TRBD2 identical over 10 bases. CDR1 and CDR2 (germline): DFQATT, SNEGSKA (reference sequence). V shed 3 bases, J shed 4 bases, and the junction held 9 bases outside the gene matches. This CDR3 is built from 15 residues.

The chain employs TRBV6-2 or TRBV6-3 and TRBJ1-1; 8 positions agree with TRBD1. V shed 0 bases and J 1 base; nucleotides not matched to a gene: 1. This CDR3 comprises 15 residues. Germline V CDR1 and CDR2: MNHEY, SVGEGT. The CDR3 protein is CASSYSGQGNTEAFF. CDR3 coding DNA: TGTGCCAGCAGTTACTCTGGACAGGGGAACACTGAAGCTTTCTTT.

This clonotype occurred a few times. The chain carries TRBV10-2 and TRBJ2-5; 7 bases line up with TRBD1. The V gene end was trimmed by 6 bases and the J gene end by 5 bases; junction bases not matched to a gene: 9. This CDR3 comprises 14 residues. Germline V gene data show CDR1 as WSHSY and CDR2 as SAAADI. CDR3 sequence: CASSAPDRAETQYF. The CDR3 coding sequence is TGCGCCAGCAGCGCCCCAGACAGGGCCGAGACCCAGTACTTC.

This clonotype has a count of ten or more. The chain employs TRBV5-1 and TRBJ2-7, with 11 bases identical to TRBD2. V shed 4 bases, J shed 3 bases, and the junction held 6 bases outside the gene matches. The CDR3 covers 15 residues. Germline CDR1 and CDR2: SGHRS and YFSETQ. The CDR3 spells CASSPGTSGFYEQYF. CDR3 coding DNA: TGCGCCAGCAGCCCCGGGACTAGCGGTTTCTACGAGCAGTACTTC. Based on the CDR3 plus reference TRBV5-1 and TRBJ2-7, the full variable domain is KAGVTQTPRYLIKTRGQQVTLSCSPISGHRSVSWYQQTPGQGLQFLFEYFSETQRNKGNFPGRFSGRQFSNSRSEMNVSTLELGDSALYLCASSPGTSGFYEQYFGPGTRLTVT.

This clonotype was seen a handful of times. This sequence joins TRBV7-6 and TRBJ2-5; D might be TRBD2 (5 bases). Trimming stripped 4 bases from V and 9 bases from J, with 18 bases between. Germline CDR1 reads SGHVS; CDR2 reads FNYEAQ. The CDR3 sequence is 14 residues long. CDR3 loop: CASSSGYGSGAQYF. The CDR3 DNA reads as TGTGCCAGCAGCTCCGGTTACGGATCCGGGGCCCAGTACTTC.

This clonotype appeared a few times. The rearrangement joins TRBV5-1 to TRBJ2-7; D perhaps matches TRBD1 (6 bases). The ends were cut back, 4 bases at V and 2 bases at J, with 13 bases in the middle. CDR3 length equals 14 residues. Germline V gives CDR1 SGHRS, CDR2 YFSETQ. In DNA form, the CDR3 reads TGCGCCAGCAGCAAGGAGGACAGCACCTACGAGCAGTACTTC. Its translation: CASSKEDSTYEQYF.

This clonotype was found many times. The chain employs TRBV4-1 and TRBJ2-1, with D perhaps matching TRBD2 (6 bases). The CDR3 has 17 amino acids. Trimming stripped 4 bases from V and 5 bases from J, with 21 bases between. CDR1 and CDR2 (germline): MGHRA, YSYEKL. The CDR3 DNA sequence: TGCGCCAGCAGCCTCACCGGGGGAGACCAGAGAAACAATGAGCAGTTCTTC. Amino acid sequence: CASSLTGGDQRNNEQFF.

V and J are TRBV6-2 or TRBV6-3 and TRBJ2-5, with 9 bases lining up with TRBD2. CDR3 length: 16 amino acids. The germline gives CDR1 MNHEY, CDR2 SVGEGT. The ends lost 8 bases at V and 5 bases at J; junction bases unmatched: 15. CDR3 loop: CASSHPTSGLRETQYF. The DNA for the CDR3 is TGTGCCAGCTCCCACCCGACTAGCGGCTTGCGGGAGACCCAGTACTTC.

This clonotype was counted many times. The rearrangement joins TRBV20-1 to TRBJ2-1; possibly TRBD2 for D (6 bases). Looked up from germline, CDR1 is DFQATT and CDR2 is SNEGSKA (reference sequence). This CDR3 spans 16 amino acids. V dropped 1 base and J dropped 8 bases, with 21 bases sitting between them. The CDR3 sequence is CSARAFPRLVSDEQFF. In nucleotides, the CDR3 is TGCAGTGCTAGAGCTTTCCCGAGACTAGTTTCGGATGAGCAGTTCTTC.

This clonotype has at least ten counts. V is TRBV30 and J is TRBJ2-1, with D uncertain. Germline CDR1 and CDR2: GTSNPN and SVGIG (reference sequence). The CDR3 runs 14 residues. The V gene lost 2 bases and the J gene lost 1 base, with 9 bases spanning the gap. The CDR3 loop reads CAWSSATSYNEQFF. The CDR3 DNA reads TGTGCCTGGAGTTCAGCGACTTCCTACAATGAGCAGTTCTTC.

A word on this clonotype: Because the CDR3's place on the DNA is in doubt, the DNA is left out and the CDR3 is given as listed by TCRdb. This chain connects TRBV21-1 to TRBJ2-2. TRBV21-1 is assigned pseudogene status. The CDR3 is 14 amino acids in total, end residues counted. The CDR3 loop reads CASSLRRTPGSCFF.

The V gene is TRBV6-5, the J gene TRBJ1-1, with D hard to call. This CDR3 region has 16 residues. V gave up 6 bases and J gave up 0 bases, with 17 bases separating them. Germline loops: CDR1 MNHEY, CDR2 SVGAGI. In DNA, the CDR3 is TGTGCCAGCAGCTACAGTCGGGCGCCGATGAACACTGAAGCTTTCTTT. Translating gives CASSYSRAPMNTEAFF.

This clonotype was picked up many times. The chain couples TRBV19 to TRBJ2-5; the D is unclear. CDR3 length: 13 residues. Looked up from germline, CDR1 is LNHDA and CDR2 is SQIVND (reference sequence). V gave up 5 bases and J gave up 7 bases, with 14 bases separating them. The CDR3 is CASSPTGSGTQYF. The DNA of the CDR3 is TGTGCCAGTAGTCCGACCGGCTCGGGGACCCAGTACTTC.

This clonotype was seen repeatedly, ten times or more. This chain connects TRBV7-9 to TRBJ1-2; 8 bases fit TRBD1. The CDR3 is 18 amino acids. The J segment lost 1 base and the V segment lost 5 bases, leaving 15 bases of the junction unmatched. The germline gives CDR1 SEHNR, CDR2 FQNEAQ (reference sequence). The CDR3 nucleotides read TGTGCCAGCAGCCCTTCCCGGGGGATCGGACAGGGTAACTATGGCTACACCTTC. Translating gives CASSPSRGIGQGNYGYTF.

The table lists this clonotype with many counts. This rearrangement joins TRBV19 to TRBJ2-3; 8 nucleotides align to TRBD2. Germline V gives CDR1 LNHDA, CDR2 SQIVND (reference sequence). The CDR3 consists of 14 residues. V dropped 5 bases and J dropped 6; count of bases not matched to a gene: 7. CDR3 residues: CASSSRTSRDTQYF. In DNA, the CDR3 is TGTGCCAGTAGTTCCCGGACTAGCAGGGATACGCAGTATTTT. Complete variable domain (other parts from reference TRBV19 and TRBJ2-3): DGGITQSPKYLFRKEGQNVTLSCEQNLNHDAMYWYRQDPGQGLRLIYYSQIVNDFQKGDIAEGYSVSREKKESFPLTVTSAQKNPTAFYLCASSSRTSRDTQYFGPGTRLTVL.

V gene TRBV6-4 combines with J gene TRBJ2-3, with D tentatively TRBD1 (6 bases). The germline CDR1 and CDR2 sequences are MRHNA and SNTAGT. This CDR3 has 15 residues. The V end was cut by 0 bases, the J end by 3 bases, with 10 bases between. The CDR3 nucleotides read TGTGCCAGCAGTGACTCCCGAGGACAGACAGATACGCAGTATTTT. It codes for CASSDSRGQTDTQYF.

The chain couples TRBV28 to TRBJ2-1, with D perhaps matching TRBD2 (6 bases). The CDR3 covers 14 residues. Germline CDR1 is MDHEN and CDR2 is SYDVKM. V lost 2 bases and J lost 7, with 12 bases in between. The DNA for the CDR3 is TGTGCCAGCAGTTTAGGGAGGTATTTAAATGAGCAGTTCTTC. Translated, it gives CASSLGRYLNEQFF.

This clonotype was detected ten times or more. The chain uses TRBV6-5 and TRBJ2-3, with D unresolved. Looked up from germline, CDR1 is MNHEY and CDR2 is SVGAGI. CDR3 length: 14 amino acids. V was cut by 2 bases and J by 2 bases, with 8 bases left in between. Here the CDR3 DNA reads TGTGCCAGCAGTTACACGGATACCACAGATACGCAGTATTTT. It encodes CASSYTDTTDTQYF.

CDR3 in amino acids: CASSTGREETQYF. The CDR3, as DNA: TGTGCCAGCAGCACAGGGAGGGAAGAGACCCAGTACTTC. The rearrangement links TRBV7-2 to TRBJ2-5; TRBD2 might be the D (7 bases). CDR1 is SGHTA and CDR2 is FQGNSA in the germline V gene. This CDR3 comprises 13 residues. V was shortened by 5 bases and J by 3 bases, with 10 bases between the two germline ends.

This clonotype appeared many times. The chain links TRBV6-2 or TRBV6-3 to TRBJ2-3, with D possibly being TRBD2 (6 bases). The CDR3 length is 17 residues. V was pared by 7 bases and J by 1 base, with 21 bases between. Germline assignment: CDR1 MNHEY and CDR2 SVGEGT. The CDR3: CASTSPLGRDGTDTQYF. CDR3 DNA: TGTGCCAGCACCTCTCCCCTCGGGCGGGACGGCACAGATACGCAGTATTTT.

For the CDR3, the DNA is TGCGCCAGCAGCGCTACTAGCGGGGTGAACAATGAGCAGTTCTTC. This encodes CASSATSGVNNEQFF. This chain links TRBV5-1 with TRBJ2-1; TRBD2 aligns across 10 bases. The CDR3 spans 15 residues. Germline V lookup: CDR1 SGHRS, CDR2 YFSETQ. V gave up 4 bases and J gave up 5 bases; unmatched junction bases: 6. Full variable domain (outside the CDR3, taken from reference TRBV5-1 and TRBJ2-1): KAGVTQTPRYLIKTRGQQVTLSCSPISGHRSVSWYQQTPGQGLQFLFEYFSETQRNKGNFPGRFSGRQFSNSRSEMNVSTLELGDSALYLCASSATSGVNNEQFFGPGTRLTVL.

The chain carries TRBV9 and TRBJ2-2; D may be TRBD2 (6 bases). V dropped 7 bases and J dropped 4 bases, with 14 bases sitting between them. Germline CDR1 and CDR2: SGDLS and YYNGEE. CDR3 length equals 14 residues. CDR3 sequence reads: CASGLARGTGELFF. For the CDR3, the DNA is TGTGCCAGCGGGCTAGCGCGGGGCACCGGGGAGCTGTTTTTT. Using reference TRBV9 and TRBJ2-2 for the parts outside the CDR3, the full variable domain is DSGVTQTPKHLITATGQRVTLRCSPRSGDLSVYWYQQSLDQGLQFLIQYYNGEERAKGNILERFSAQQFPDLHSELNLSSLELGDSALYFCASGLARGTGELFFGEGSRLTVL.

The CDR3: CASSQVIRAGTGELFF. For the CDR3, the DNA is TGCGCCAGCAGCCAAGTTATTCGGGCAGGGACCGGGGAGCTGTTTTTT. The chain has TRBV4-1 and TRBJ2-2, with D possibly matching TRBD1 (5 bases). This CDR3 has 16 residues. V lost 1 base to trimming and J lost 5 bases, with 14 bases between them. The germline V gene has CDR1 MGHRA and CDR2 YSYEKL.